This T cell receptor (beta chain) was documented in a study of graft-versus-host responses after intestinal transplantation. TCRdb's table, derived via immunoSEQ multiplex PCR, lists solely in-frame clones and lacks some. The sample contains tens of thousands of clones, approximately 94% of which appear only once. Germline V gene sequence: CDR1 LNHDA, CDR2 SQIVND (reference sequence). The CDR3 has 13 residues. Trimming took off 3 bases at V and 0 bases at J, with 5 bases between the two ends. The source is a human patient who received an intestinal transplant, so some T cells may come from the graft donor. The chain combines TRBV19 with TRBJ1-1, with D unclear. Sequenced material: PBMCs, taken 156 days after intestinal transplant. CDR3 amino acids: CASSISLNTEAFF. CDR3 DNA sequence: TGTGCCAGTAGTATTTCCCTGAACACTGAAGCTTTCTTT.